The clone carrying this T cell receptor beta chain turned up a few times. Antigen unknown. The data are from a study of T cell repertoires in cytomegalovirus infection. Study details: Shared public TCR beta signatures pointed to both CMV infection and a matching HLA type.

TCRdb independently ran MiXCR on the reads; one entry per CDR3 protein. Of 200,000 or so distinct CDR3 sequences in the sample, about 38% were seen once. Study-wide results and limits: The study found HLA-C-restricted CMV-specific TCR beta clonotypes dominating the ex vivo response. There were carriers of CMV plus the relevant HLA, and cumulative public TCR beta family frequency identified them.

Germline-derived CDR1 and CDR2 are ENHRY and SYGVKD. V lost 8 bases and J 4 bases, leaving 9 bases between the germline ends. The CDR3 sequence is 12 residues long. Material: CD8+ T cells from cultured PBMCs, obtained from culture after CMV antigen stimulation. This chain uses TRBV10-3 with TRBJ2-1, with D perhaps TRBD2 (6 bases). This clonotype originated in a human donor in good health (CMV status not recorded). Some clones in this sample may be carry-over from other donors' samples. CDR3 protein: CAIGGIYNEQFF. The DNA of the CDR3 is TGTGCCATCGGGGGGATTTACAATGAGCAGTTCTTC.